Presented here are 12 T cell receptor beta chains from one specimen sequenced in a study of blood T cell repertoires in COVID-19. Method: immunoSEQ multiplex PCR; TCRdb's copy keeps in-frame clones and lacks some. The sample lists 200,000 to 250,000 clones, roughly nine tenths occurring once. The sequenced sample consisted of peripheral blood. The origin of the receptors is a woman aged 45-65 years with acute or convalescent COVID-19.

The chain carries TRBV6-5 and TRBJ1-5; 11 bases match TRBD1. CDR1 is MNHEY, CDR2 SVGAGI, per germline. This CDR3 has 15 amino acids. The junction had 2 bases not matched to a gene; V was cut back by 5 bases and J by 2 bases. The CDR3 sequence is CASSPGQGGNQPQHF. DNA for the CDR3: TGTGCCAGCAGTCCGGGACAGGGGGGCAATCAGCCCCAGCATTTT.

The rearrangement uses TRBV29-1 and TRBJ1-4, with TRBD1 matching over 7 bases. This CDR3 is built from 13 residues. The germline CDR1 and CDR2 sequences are SQVTM and ANQGSEA. Germline trimming cut 7 bases from V and 4 bases from J; bases unmatched to any gene: 6. The CDR3 DNA is TGCAGCGGACGGGACAGTCTTAATGAAAAACTGTTTTTT. It codes for CSGRDSLNEKLFF.

The J gene is TRBJ2-3, the V gene TRBV4-3; 8 nucleotides match TRBD2. Germline V CDR1 and CDR2: LGHNA, YSLEER. V gave up 4 bases and J gave up 1 base; unmatched junction bases: 4. The CDR3 covers 15 residues. The CDR3 DNA follows: TGCGCCAGCAGCCTCGGGGGGGCCCGCACAGATACGCAGTATTTT. Its protein product is CASSLGGARTDTQYF.

The rearrangement links TRBV18 to TRBJ2-7; TRBD1 matches 10 bases. The V gene end was trimmed by 3 bases and the J gene end by 3 bases; junction bases not matched to a gene: 11. Germline values: CDR1 KGHSH, CDR2 LQKENI. The CDR3 sequence is 17 residues long. The CDR3 nucleotides read TGTGCCAGCTCACCCATAGGACGACAGGGGGCGCGCTACGAGCAGTACTTC. Residues: CASSPIGRQGARYEQYF.

J is TRBJ2-2 and V is TRBV5-4, with 8 bases fitting TRBD2. The CDR3 consists of 14 residues. V was clipped by 3 bases and J by 6 bases; unmatched bases: 4. The germline gives CDR1 SGHNT, CDR2 YYREEE (reference sequence). The CDR3 nucleotides are TGTGCCAGCAGCTCCGGGGGGGGGCCCGGGGAGCTGTTTTTT. This translates into CASSSGGGPGELFF.

This chain uses TRBV7-9 with TRBJ1-2; unclear D gene. This CDR3 comprises 11 residues. V lost 6 bases and J 7 bases, leaving 9 bases between the germline ends. Germline V gene lookup returns CDR1 SEHNR and CDR2 FQNEAQ (reference sequence). CDR3 amino acids: CASRAGFGYTF. In nucleotides, the CDR3 is TGTGCCAGCAGGGCAGGATTTGGCTACACCTTC.

The genes are TRBV6-2 or TRBV6-3 and TRBJ1-1; 8 nucleotides agree with TRBD1. Per germline, CDR1 MNHEY and CDR2 SVGEGT. V trimming: 2 bases; J trimming: 4 bases; junction bases outside the gene matches: 3. This CDR3 has 14 amino acids. The CDR3 nucleotides are TGTGCCAGCAGTTACCAGGGGGCGAGCACTGAAGCTTTCTTT. Translating gives CASSYQGASTEAFF.

This chain joins TRBV15 and TRBJ1-2; 7 bases are shared with TRBD1. CDR3 length: 13 amino acids. Trimming took 4 bases from V and 5 from J; bases not matched to a gene: 4. Per germline, CDR1 LNHNV and CDR2 YYDKDF (reference sequence). CDR3 loop: CATSKGQNYGYTF. The CDR3 coding sequence is TGTGCCACCAGCAAGGGACAGAATTATGGCTACACCTTC.

This sequence joins TRBV12-5 and TRBJ2-1; 11 bases are a match to TRBD2. After removal of 1 base from V and 1 base from J, the junction contained 15 bases not matched to a gene. There are 21 residues in the CDR3. From germline, CDR1 is LGHNT and CDR2 FRNRAP. The CDR3 sequence: CASGLALLAGGGLGSYNEQFF. In DNA form, the CDR3 reads TGTGCTAGTGGTTTGGCCCTCCTAGCGGGAGGCGGGTTAGGGTCCTACAATGAGCAGTTCTTC.

This clone turned up a few times. The chain links TRBV5-1 to TRBJ1-2; no clear D gene. The ends were cut back, 5 bases at V and 4 bases at J, with 9 bases in the middle. Looked up from germline, CDR1 is SGHRS and CDR2 is YFSETQ. This CDR3 has 12 residues. DNA for the CDR3: TGCGCCAGCAGTTTCGACACCTATGGCTACACCTTC. Translating it yields CASSFDTYGYTF.

This chain joins TRBV19 and TRBJ1-2; D ambiguous. Germline CDR1 reads LNHDA; CDR2 reads SQIVND (reference sequence). Trimming removed 5 bases from V and 5 bases from J, with 21 bases in between. The CDR3 loop spans 16 amino acids. The CDR3 is CASSQGRRSGEYGYTF. CDR3 sequence (DNA): TGTGCCAGTAGTCAAGGACGGAGGTCAGGAGAGTATGGCTACACCTTC.

This rearrangement joins TRBV19 to TRBJ2-3; D gene unclear. Trimming removed 6 bases from V and 1 base from J, with 8 bases in between. This CDR3 is 13 amino acids long. CDR1 LNHDA and CDR2 SQIVND come from the germline V gene (reference sequence). CDR3 nucleotides: TGTGCCAGTAGCCCCCGGGGCACAGATACGCAGTATTTT. Encoded protein: CASSPRGTDTQYF.